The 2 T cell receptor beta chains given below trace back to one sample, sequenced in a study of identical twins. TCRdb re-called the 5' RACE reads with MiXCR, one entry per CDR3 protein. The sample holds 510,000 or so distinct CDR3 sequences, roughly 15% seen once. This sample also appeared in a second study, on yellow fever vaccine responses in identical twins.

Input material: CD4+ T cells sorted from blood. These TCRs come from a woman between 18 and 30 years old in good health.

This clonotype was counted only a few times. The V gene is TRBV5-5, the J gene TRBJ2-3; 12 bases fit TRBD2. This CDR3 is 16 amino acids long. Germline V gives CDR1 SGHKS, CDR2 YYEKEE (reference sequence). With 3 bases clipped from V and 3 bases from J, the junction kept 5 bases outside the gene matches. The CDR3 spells CASSYKTSGGTDTQYF. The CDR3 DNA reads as TGTGCCAGCAGCTATAAAACTAGCGGGGGGACAGATACGCAGTATTTT. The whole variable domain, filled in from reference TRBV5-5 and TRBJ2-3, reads DAGVTQSPTHLIKTRGQQVTLRCSPISGHKSVSWYQQVLGQGPQFIFQYYEKEERGRGNFPDRFSARQFPNYSSELNVNALLLGDSALYLCASSYKTSGGTDTQYFGPGTRLTVL.

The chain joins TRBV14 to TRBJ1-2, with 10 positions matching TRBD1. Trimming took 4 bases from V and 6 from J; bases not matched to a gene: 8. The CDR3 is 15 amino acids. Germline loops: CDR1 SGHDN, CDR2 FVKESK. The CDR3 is CASSLRQGARDGYTF. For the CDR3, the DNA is TGTGCCAGCAGCCTCAGACAGGGGGCGCGGGATGGCTACACCTTC.